What follows are 13 T cell receptor beta chains derived from one specimen sequenced in a study of tumor-infiltrating lymphocytes in primary liver carcinoma. Unsorted whole blood yielded the blood RNA, and germline DNA was also extracted. Starting from around 500 ng of total RNA, TCR beta cDNA was produced with a primer in the constant region. Three nested multiplex PCR rounds of slightly modified ARM-PCR generated TCR beta libraries. The first two PCR rounds used TRBV1-TRBV30 forward primers with a C-beta reverse primer, about 10 cycles each. TCRdb re-analysed the multiplex PCR reads in MiXCR, keeping a single row per CDR3 protein. The table includes fewer than 400,000 distinct CDR3 sequences, 50% to 70% detected once. The specimen sequenced was peripheral blood. These receptors came from a man aged 40-50 years with primary liver carcinoma and hepatitis B virus infection.

This clonotype has only a few counts. The chain links TRBV5-4 to TRBJ2-7; weak D call: TRBD2 (5 bases). The CDR3 loop spans 13 amino acids. V was shortened by 4 bases and J by 7 bases, with 15 bases between the two germline ends. The V gene's germline CDR1 is SGHNT and CDR2 YYREEE (reference sequence). The CDR3 loop is CASSPRTSLEQYF. CDR3 coding DNA: TGTGCCAGCAGCCCCCGGACTTCCCTTGAGCAGTACTTC.

Comments on this clonotype: The limits of the CDR3 on the DNA are not certain, so only TCRdb's listed CDR3 is given. The V call is TRBV11-2, the J call TRBJ2-2; TRBD2, the table's D call, lacks a check against the DNA. The CDR3 region is 17 residues in length, termini included. Germline CDR1 reads SGHAT; CDR2 reads FQNNGV. The CDR3 spells CASSLVASGSLTGEQFF.

About this clonotype itself: At one of its ends the junction is not consistent with the germline gene, which may arise from a read error. The V call is TRBV5-4, the J call TRBJ1-5, with 8 positions matching TRBD1. CDR3 length: 14 residues. Germline loops: CDR1 SGHNT, CDR2 YYREEE (reference sequence). CDR3 protein: CASNLTGDNQPQHF. The CDR3 DNA follows: TGTGCCAGCAACTTGACAGGGGACAATCAGCCCCAGCATTTT.

This clonotype was seen a single time. This may be a read error, as it is one base from a much larger clone. The chain's CDR3 is CSVAGGQGALGYSF. For the CDR3, the DNA is TGCAGCGTGGCGGGGGGACAGGGGGCCCTCGGCTACAGCTTC. The chain has TRBV29-1 and TRBJ1-2; 12 positions match TRBD1. The CDR3 runs 14 residues. Germline assignment: CDR1 SQVTM and CDR2 ANQGSEA. The full variable domain, its missing parts supplied by reference TRBV29-1 and TRBJ1-2, is SAVISQKPSRDICQRGTSLTIQCQVDSQVTMMFWYRQQPGQSLTLIATANQGSEATYESGFVIDKFPISRPNLTFSTLTVSNMSPEDSSIYLCSVAGGQGALGYSFGSGTRLTVV.

On this clonotype itself: A much larger clonotype is one base distant, so this may be a read error. CDR3 sequence: CASNLGRIYEQYF. The DNA of the CDR3 is TGTGCCAGCAACTTAGGGCGGATCTACGAGCAGTACTTC. The chain couples TRBV7-8 to TRBJ2-7; D is uncertain. The CDR3 is made up of 13 amino acids. Looked up from germline, CDR1 is SGHVS and CDR2 is FQNEAQ.

The sample holds a few counts of this clonotype. This chain connects TRBV7-9 to TRBJ2-3; maybe TRBD1 (5 bases). The CDR3 runs to 14 residues. Trimming shortened V by 1 base and J by 5 bases, and 10 bases separated the two germline ends. Germline V gene sequence: CDR1 SEHNR, CDR2 FQNEAQ (reference sequence). CDR3 protein: CASSLDGALDTQYF. The CDR3 bases are TGTGCCAGCAGCTTAGATGGGGCCCTAGATACGCAGTATTTT. Variable domain in full (rest from reference TRBV7-9 and TRBJ2-3): DTGVSQNPRHKITKRGQNVTFRCDPISEHNRLYWYRQTLGQGPEFLTYFQNEAQLEKSRLLSDRFSAERPKGSFSTLEIQRTEQGDSAMYLCASSLDGALDTQYFGPGTRLTVL.

A word on this clonotype: At one of its ends the junction is not consistent with the germline gene, which may arise from a read error. The chain recombines TRBV14 with TRBJ1-5; tentative D call: TRBD1 (5 bases). The CDR3 totals 15 residues. Germline V gene sequence: CDR1 SGHDN, CDR2 FVKESK. CDR3 nucleotides: TGTGCCAACAGCCAAATAGGGACCCTCAATCAGCCCCAGCATTTT. Translated: CANSQIGTLNQPQHF.

As for this clonotype: Just one base apart from a much larger clone, this may be a read error. The gene calls are TRBV29-1 and TRBJ2-7, with D tentatively TRBD1 (6 bases). The J call may be in error: the DNA end matches TRBJ2-1 better. The CDR3 sequence is 12 residues long. Germline V CDR1 and CDR2: SQVTM, ANQGSEA. The CDR3 DNA follows: TGCAGCGTTGAGCAGGGGCGGTACGAGCAGTTCTTC. Translated, it gives CSVEQGRYEQFF.

As concerns this clonotype: A much larger clone differs by one base, so this may be a read error. The gene calls are TRBV4-1 and TRBJ2-7, with D tentatively TRBD2 (5 bases). V lost 4 bases and J lost 5, with 18 bases in between. The germline V gene encodes CDR1 MGHRA and CDR2 YSYEKL. This CDR3 is 15 amino acids long. The CDR3: CASSPFLKEANEQYF. For the CDR3, the DNA is TGCGCCAGCAGCCCCTTTCTAAAGGAGGCCAACGAGCAGTACTTC.

As to this clonotype: Being one base from a much bigger clone, this may be a read error. The V and J genes are TRBV6-2 or TRBV6-3 and TRBJ2-7; D unresolved. The CDR3 sequence is 13 residues long. Germline lookup yields CDR1 MNHEY and CDR2 SVGEGT. V lost 11 bases, J lost 6 bases, and 20 bases lay in between. CDR3 nucleotide sequence: TGTGCCTCAACCCGGTCCCTTCCGGGCGAGCAGTACTTC. Translated, it gives CASTRSLPGEQYF.

The chain combines TRBV5-1 with TRBJ2-5; D gene uncertain. The CDR3 runs to 14 residues. Germline lookup yields CDR1 SGHRS and CDR2 YFSETQ. Trimming left V 1 base short and J 2 bases short, with 9 bases between. The CDR3 here is CASSLIAAQETQYF. In DNA, the CDR3 is TGCGCCAGCAGCTTGATAGCAGCTCAAGAGACCCAGTACTTC.

The chain is built from TRBV14 and TRBJ2-2; possible D gene TRBD1, 5 bases. CDR3 length equals 16 residues. The germline V gene has CDR1 SGHDN and CDR2 FVKESK. V lost 3 bases, J lost 4 bases, and 15 bases lay in between. The CDR3 protein is CASSQRQGYGTGELFF. For the CDR3, the DNA is TGTGCCAGCAGCCAGCGCCAGGGCTACGGCACCGGGGAGCTGTTTTTT.

Here the CDR3 DNA reads TGTGCCAGCGGCCCAGATGGGGGGATTAAAGGCAATGAGCAGTTCTTC. Its translation is CASGPDGGIKGNEQFF. The chain carries TRBV7-9 and TRBJ2-1; D may be TRBD2 (6 bases). V lost 8 bases to trimming and J lost 6 bases, with 23 bases between them. Germline V gives CDR1 SEHNR, CDR2 FQNEAQ (reference sequence). The CDR3 has 16 amino acids.